Listed here are 20 T cell receptor beta chains from one sample, sequenced in a study of cytomegalovirus exposure and HLA in healthy donors. The PCR was carried out with 60 Vbeta primers and 13 Jbeta primers. Profiled with immunoSEQ multiplex PCR; TCRdb holds only in-frame clones, not every one. The table lists approximately 140,000 clones, roughly four fifths of them singletons. Specimen: PBMCs. The receptors originated from a human donor in good health.

The rearrangement uses TRBV7-2 and TRBJ2-7, with D possibly being TRBD2 (7 bases). The CDR3 runs to 14 residues. Germline V gene data show CDR1 as SGHTA and CDR2 as FQGNSA. Trimming removed 5 bases from V and 4 bases from J, with 15 bases in between. CDR3 protein: CASSRNGGRYEQYF. CDR3 sequence (DNA): TGTGCCAGCAGCCGCAACGGGGGGCGGTACGAGCAGTACTTC.

This clone was detected only a few times. V and J are TRBV5-1 and TRBJ2-2; TRBD2 aligns across 9 bases. After removal of 4 bases from V and 3 bases from J, the junction contained 4 bases not matched to a gene. The CDR3 extends over 15 amino acids. Germline V gives CDR1 SGHRS, CDR2 YFSETQ. The CDR3 DNA is TGCGCCAGCAGCCCGACTAGCGGACACACCGGGGAGCTGTTTTTT. As protein: CASSPTSGHTGELFF. Looking up the rest from reference TRBV5-1 and TRBJ2-2 gives the full variable domain: KAGVTQTPRYLIKTRGQQVTLSCSPISGHRSVSWYQQTPGQGLQFLFEYFSETQRNKGNFPGRFSGRQFSNSRSEMNVSTLELGDSALYLCASSPTSGHTGELFFGEGSRLTVL.

This clone occurred a few times. J is TRBJ2-7 and V is TRBV11-2; 9 positions agree with TRBD2. CDR3 length equals 15 residues. Trimming took 1 base from V and 3 from J; bases not matched to a gene: 4. CDR1 SGHAT and CDR2 FQNNGV come from the germline V gene. The chain's CDR3 is CASSLAGTSSYEQYF. In nucleotides, the CDR3 is TGTGCCAGCAGCTTAGCTGGGACTAGCAGCTACGAGCAGTACTTC.

The chain links TRBV27 to TRBJ2-7; possibly TRBD2 for D (6 bases). This CDR3 spans 12 amino acids. The germline V gene encodes CDR1 MNHEY and CDR2 SMNVEV (reference sequence). Trimming cost V 3 bases and J 6 bases, with 9 bases left between them. The CDR3 is CASSFRRGEQYF. The CDR3 DNA is TGTGCCAGCAGTTTCCGGAGGGGCGAGCAGTACTTC.

The chain combines TRBV18 with TRBJ1-2; 9 positions agree with TRBD1. V lost 5 bases and J lost 5; bases outside the gene matches: 9. The CDR3 is 15 residues long. CDR1 and CDR2 from the germline V gene are KGHSH and LQKENI. CDR3 DNA sequence: TGTGCCAGCTCAGTAGACCGGGACAGGGCTTATGGCTACACCTTC. It encodes CASSVDRDRAYGYTF.

This chain uses TRBV27 with TRBJ1-6; D is perhaps TRBD1 (6 bases). With 6 bases removed from V and 0 bases from J, the gap between germline ends came to 15 bases. CDR1 is MNHEY, CDR2 SMNVEV, per germline (reference sequence). CDR3 length equals 17 residues. CDR3 sequence reads: CASRSQGPSSYNSPLHF. The DNA for the CDR3 is TGTGCCAGCAGATCCCAGGGGCCAAGCTCCTATAATTCACCCCTCCACTTT.

CDR3 nucleotide sequence: TGTGCCAGCAGCGCGGGACAGGCCTACGAGCAGTACTTC. It is translated as CASSAGQAYEQYF. V is TRBV5-4 and J is TRBJ2-7, with 8 nucleotides matching TRBD1. Trimming cost V 4 bases and J 2 bases; bases outside gene matches: 2. CDR1 and CDR2 (germline): SGHNT, YYREEE (reference sequence). This CDR3 has 13 residues.

In DNA form, the CDR3 reads TGTGCCAGCAAAAGGGGCCTAGGGCACGAGCAGTACTTC. Translation: CASKRGLGHEQYF. The genes are TRBV6-5 and TRBJ2-7; maybe TRBD1 (5 bases). CDR3 length: 13 residues. From germline, CDR1 is MNHEY and CDR2 SVGAGI. V was trimmed by 7 bases and J by 5 bases, leaving 15 bases between them.

The chain combines TRBV27 with TRBJ2-3, with a tentative D call TRBD2 (7 bases). Trimming took off 8 bases at V and 7 bases at J, with 16 bases between the two ends. Germline V gene data show CDR1 as MNHEY and CDR2 as SMNVEV (reference sequence). CDR3 size: 13 residues. CDR3 in amino acids: CASWRGGVNTQYF. The CDR3 nucleotides read TGTGCCAGCTGGAGGGGGGGGGTGAATACGCAGTATTTT.

This clone appeared once. The chain joins TRBV10-2 to TRBJ1-6, with D hard to call. Germline CDR1 WSHSY, CDR2 SAAADI. This CDR3 region has 13 residues. Between the trimmed V and J ends, which lost 4 bases and 7 bases, there was a span of 8 bases. The CDR3 sequence is CASSARVNSPLHF. The CDR3 region has the DNA TGCGCCAGCAGTGCCCGGGTGAATTCACCCCTCCACTTT.

There are a few counts of this clone. The J gene is TRBJ1-1, the V gene TRBV2; D possibly corresponds to TRBD1 (5 bases). V shed 6 bases and J shed 8 bases, with 13 bases lying between them. CDR3 size: 12 residues. Per the germline V gene, CDR1 is SNHLY and CDR2 is FYNNEI. The CDR3 sequence: CASREGRDEAFF. In DNA form, the CDR3 reads TGTGCCAGCAGGGAGGGACGCGACGAAGCTTTCTTT.

A single count supports this clone. The V gene is TRBV5-1, the J gene TRBJ1-1; 8 nucleotides line up with TRBD1. Germline CDR1 SGHRS, CDR2 YFSETQ. This CDR3 is built from 15 residues. V lost 6 bases to trimming and J lost 4 bases; unmatched junction nucleotides: 11. In DNA form, the CDR3 reads TGCGCCAGCAACCCCACAGGGGGGACGACCACTGAAGCTTTCTTT. This encodes CASNPTGGTTTEAFF.

This sequence joins TRBV7-8 and TRBJ1-5; D remains ambiguous. The CDR3 extends over 14 amino acids. The germline gives CDR1 SGHVS, CDR2 FQNEAQ. With 5 bases removed from V and 3 bases from J, the gap between germline ends came to 11 bases. The CDR3 loop is CASSLPADNQPQHF. Written as DNA, the CDR3 is TGTGCCAGCAGCCTTCCGGCGGACAATCAGCCCCAGCATTTT.

The CDR3 protein is CAIRDGTGNQPQHF. The CDR3 coding sequence is TGTGCCATCAGGGACGGGACAGGGAATCAGCCCCAGCATTTT. The V gene is TRBV10-3, the J gene TRBJ1-5; the match to TRBD1 covers 9 bases. The V gene end was trimmed by 6 bases and the J gene end by 4 bases; junction bases not matched to a gene: 4. This CDR3 region has 14 residues. In germline, CDR1 is ENHRY, CDR2 SYGVKD.

This chain uses TRBV5-5 with TRBJ2-1, with TRBD2 matching over 13 bases. The germline CDR1 and CDR2 sequences are SGHKS and YYEKEE (reference sequence). CDR3 length: 16 residues. The V gene end was trimmed by 3 bases and the J gene end by 4 bases; junction bases not matched to a gene: 4. The CDR3 reads CASSWTSGSTYNEQFF. The CDR3, as DNA: TGTGCCAGCAGCTGGACTAGCGGGAGCACTTACAATGAGCAGTTCTTC.

This clone was seen more than once but under ten times. The genes are TRBV25-1 and TRBJ1-5; D ambiguous. CDR1 and CDR2 (germline): MGHDK, SYGVNS. This CDR3 has 14 amino acids. Trimming took off 0 bases at V and 4 bases at J, with 7 bases between the two ends. In DNA form, the CDR3 reads TGTGCCAGCAGTGAATACGGAGTTAATCAGCCCCAGCATTTT. Residues: CASSEYGVNQPQHF.

In this sample, this clone turned up a few times. This sequence joins TRBV28 and TRBJ2-7; D gene uncertain. The length of the CDR3 is 12 residues. Germline V gene lookup returns CDR1 MDHEN and CDR2 SYDVKM. V was trimmed by 1 base and J by 12 bases, leaving 13 bases between them. CDR3 region: CASSLSGLVPYF. Written as DNA, the CDR3 is TGTGCCAGCAGTTTATCGGGTCTCGTCCCGTACTTC.

The chain carries TRBV30 and TRBJ1-3; D gene uncertain. Trimming removed 2 bases at V and 0 bases at J, with 8 bases between. CDR3 size: 14 residues. Germline CDR1 GTSNPN, CDR2 SVGIG (reference sequence). The CDR3 spells CAWSFSYSGNTIYF. The CDR3, as DNA: TGTGCCTGGAGTTTTTCGTACTCTGGAAACACCATATATTTT.

The chain uses TRBV4-1 and TRBJ1-5; TRBD1 might be the D (6 bases). Trimming pared 4 bases from V and 4 bases from J, leaving 11 bases between. The germline V gene encodes CDR1 MGHRA and CDR2 YSYEKL. CDR3 length: 14 amino acids. CDR3 bases: TGCGCCAGCAGCCCGGACAGCAGGAATCAGCCCCAGCATTTT. Protein product: CASSPDSRNQPQHF.

The chain joins TRBV5-1 to TRBJ2-5; 7 nucleotides agree with TRBD1. V shed 3 bases, J shed 3 bases, and the junction held 2 bases outside the gene matches. The CDR3 spans 13 residues. Germline CDR1 is SGHRS and CDR2 is YFSETQ. The CDR3, as DNA: TGCGCCAGCAGCTCTGGGACAGAAGAGACCCAGTACTTC. Residues: CASSSGTEETQYF. Full variable domain (remainder filled in from reference TRBV5-1 and TRBJ2-5): KAGVTQTPRYLIKTRGQQVTLSCSPISGHRSVSWYQQTPGQGLQFLFEYFSETQRNKGNFPGRFSGRQFSNSRSEMNVSTLELGDSALYLCASSSGTEETQYFGPGTRLLVL.